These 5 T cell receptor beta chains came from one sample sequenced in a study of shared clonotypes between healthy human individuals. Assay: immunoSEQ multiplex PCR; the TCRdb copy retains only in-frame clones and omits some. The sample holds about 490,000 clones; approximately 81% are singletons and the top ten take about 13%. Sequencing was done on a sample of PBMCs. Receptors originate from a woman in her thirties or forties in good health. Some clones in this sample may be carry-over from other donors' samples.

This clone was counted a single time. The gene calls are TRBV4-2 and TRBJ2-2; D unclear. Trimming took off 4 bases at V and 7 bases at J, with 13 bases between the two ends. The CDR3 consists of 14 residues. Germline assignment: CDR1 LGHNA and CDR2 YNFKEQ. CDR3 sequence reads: CASSLNVGIGELFF. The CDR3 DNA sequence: TGTGCCAGCAGCCTCAACGTGGGGATCGGGGAGCTGTTTTTT.

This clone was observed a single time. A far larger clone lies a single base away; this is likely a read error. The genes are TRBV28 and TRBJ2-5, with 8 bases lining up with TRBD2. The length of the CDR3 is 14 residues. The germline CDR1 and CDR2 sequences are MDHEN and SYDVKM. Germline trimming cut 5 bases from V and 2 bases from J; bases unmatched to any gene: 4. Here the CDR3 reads CASSVLAEQETQYF. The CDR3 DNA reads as TGTGCCAGCAGTGTACTAGCGGAGCAAGAGACCCAGTACTTC.

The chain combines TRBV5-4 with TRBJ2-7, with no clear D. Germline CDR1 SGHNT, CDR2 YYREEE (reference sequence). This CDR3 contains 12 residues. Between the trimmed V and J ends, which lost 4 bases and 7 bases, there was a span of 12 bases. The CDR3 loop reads CASSLPLSEQYF. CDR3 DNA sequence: TGTGCCAGCAGCCTCCCCCTTTCTGAGCAGTACTTC.

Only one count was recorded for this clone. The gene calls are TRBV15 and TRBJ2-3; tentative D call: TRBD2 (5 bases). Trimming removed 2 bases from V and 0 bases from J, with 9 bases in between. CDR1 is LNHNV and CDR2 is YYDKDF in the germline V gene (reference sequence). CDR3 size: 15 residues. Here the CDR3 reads CATSRSGTSTDTQYF. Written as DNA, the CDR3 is TGTGCCACCAGCAGAAGCGGTACTAGCACAGATACGCAGTATTTT.

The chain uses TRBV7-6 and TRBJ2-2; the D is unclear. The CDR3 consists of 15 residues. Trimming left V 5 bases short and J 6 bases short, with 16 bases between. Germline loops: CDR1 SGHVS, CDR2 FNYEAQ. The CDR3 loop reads CASSVRLSRPGELFF. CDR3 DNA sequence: TGTGCCAGCAGCGTACGACTGAGCCGTCCCGGGGAGCTGTTTTTT.